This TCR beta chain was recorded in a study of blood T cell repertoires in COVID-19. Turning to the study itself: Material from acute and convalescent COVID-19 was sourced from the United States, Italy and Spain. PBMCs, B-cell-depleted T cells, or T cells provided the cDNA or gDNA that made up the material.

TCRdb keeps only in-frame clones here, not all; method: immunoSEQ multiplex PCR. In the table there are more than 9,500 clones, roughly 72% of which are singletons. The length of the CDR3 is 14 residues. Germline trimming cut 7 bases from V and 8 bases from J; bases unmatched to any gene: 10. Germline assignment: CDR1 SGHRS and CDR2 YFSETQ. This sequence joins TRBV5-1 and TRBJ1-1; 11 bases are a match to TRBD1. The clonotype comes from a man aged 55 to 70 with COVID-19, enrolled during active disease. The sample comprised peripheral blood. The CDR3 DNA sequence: TGCGCCAGCGAAACCGGGACAGGGGGTAGGGAAGCTTTCTTT. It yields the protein CASETGTGGREAFF.